This TCR beta chain was sequenced during a study of T-cell reconstitution after alpha-beta-depleted transplantation in children. Concerning this clonotype itself: Antigen: not known.

General study results and limits: Counts and diversity of T cells one year after transplant came mostly from newly produced T cells.

For TCRbeta, the library was prepared with unique molecular identifiers. TCRdb re-called the PCR reads with MiXCR, one entry per CDR3 protein. The table has some 300,000 distinct CDR3 sequences, 7.5% to 9% seen once; the top ten hold approximately 9%. This clonotype was obtained from a female patient under 10 years old who had a stem cell transplant for Fanconi anemia, so the T cells may come from the graft donor. This sample comprised peripheral blood, obtained 360 days after TCRalphabeta/CD19-depleted stem cell transplant.

CDR3: CASSYRSGFTDTQYF. The CDR3 nucleotides are TGTGCCAGCAGTTACCGTTCGGGATTCACAGATACGCAGTATTTT. The gene calls are TRBV6-2 or TRBV6-3 and TRBJ2-3; TRBD2 is a possible D gene (5 bases). Trimming took 2 bases from V and 2 from J, leaving 11 bases between them. The CDR3 has 15 amino acids. The germline CDR1 and CDR2 sequences are MNHEY and SVGEGT.